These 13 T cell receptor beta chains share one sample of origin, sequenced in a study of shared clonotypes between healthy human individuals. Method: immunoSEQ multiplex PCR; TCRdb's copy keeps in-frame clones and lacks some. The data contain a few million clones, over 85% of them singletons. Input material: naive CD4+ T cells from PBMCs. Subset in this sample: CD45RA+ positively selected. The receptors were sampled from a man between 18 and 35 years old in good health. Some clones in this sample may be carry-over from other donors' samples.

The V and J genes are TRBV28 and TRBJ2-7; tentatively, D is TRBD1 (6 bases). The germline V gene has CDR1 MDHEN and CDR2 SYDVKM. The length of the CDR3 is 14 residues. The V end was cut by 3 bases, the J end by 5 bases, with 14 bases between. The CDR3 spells CASSLRQGIDEQYF. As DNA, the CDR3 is TGTGCCAGCAGTTTGCGCCAGGGGATCGACGAGCAGTACTTC.

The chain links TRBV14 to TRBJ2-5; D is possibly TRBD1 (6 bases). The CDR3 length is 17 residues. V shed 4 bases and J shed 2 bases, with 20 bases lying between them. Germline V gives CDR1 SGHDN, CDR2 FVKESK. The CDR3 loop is CASSLFQGPGGQETQYF. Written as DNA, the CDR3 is TGTGCCAGCAGCCTATTCCAGGGGCCGGGTGGGCAAGAGACCCAGTACTTC.

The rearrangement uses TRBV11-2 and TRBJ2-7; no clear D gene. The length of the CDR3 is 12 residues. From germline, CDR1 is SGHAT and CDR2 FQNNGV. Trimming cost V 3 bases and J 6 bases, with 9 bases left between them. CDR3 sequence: CASSFQRGEQYF. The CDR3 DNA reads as TGTGCCAGCAGCTTTCAGCGAGGCGAGCAGTACTTC.

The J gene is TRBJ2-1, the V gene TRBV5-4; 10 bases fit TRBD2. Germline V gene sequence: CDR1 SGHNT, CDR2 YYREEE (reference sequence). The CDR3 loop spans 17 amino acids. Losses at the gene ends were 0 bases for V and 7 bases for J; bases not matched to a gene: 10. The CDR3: CASSLGAGGPSGNEQFF. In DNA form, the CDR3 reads TGTGCCAGCAGCTTGGGAGCGGGAGGGCCTTCCGGTAATGAGCAGTTCTTC.

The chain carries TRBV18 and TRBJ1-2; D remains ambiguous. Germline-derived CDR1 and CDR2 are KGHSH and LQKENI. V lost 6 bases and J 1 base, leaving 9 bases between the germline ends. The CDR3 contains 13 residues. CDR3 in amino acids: CASSLVDNYGYTF. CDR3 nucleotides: TGTGCCAGCTCCCTCGTGGATAACTATGGCTACACCTTC.

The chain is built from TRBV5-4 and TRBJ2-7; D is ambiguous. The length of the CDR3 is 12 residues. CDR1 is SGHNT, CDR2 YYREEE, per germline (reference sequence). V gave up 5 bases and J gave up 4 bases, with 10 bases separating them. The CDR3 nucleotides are TGTGCCAGCAGTCGCACAGCTTACGAGCAGTACTTC. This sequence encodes CASSRTAYEQYF.

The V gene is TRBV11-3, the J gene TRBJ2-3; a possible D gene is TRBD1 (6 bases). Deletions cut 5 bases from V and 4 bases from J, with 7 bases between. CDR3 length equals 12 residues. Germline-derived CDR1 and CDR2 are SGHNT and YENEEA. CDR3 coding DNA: TGTGCCAGCAGCCAGGGGTCAGATACGCAGTATTTT. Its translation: CASSQGSDTQYF.

CDR3 sequence (DNA): TGTGCCAGCAGCCGTGAGGTCGGGGGGCGAACTAATGAAAAACTGTTTTTT. Its protein is CASSREVGGRTNEKLFF. The V gene is TRBV11-2, the J gene TRBJ1-4, with D possibly TRBD1 on 6 matching bases. Trimming shortened V by 5 bases and J by 1 base, and 17 bases separated the two germline ends. Per germline, CDR1 SGHAT and CDR2 FQNNGV. This CDR3 is 17 amino acids long.

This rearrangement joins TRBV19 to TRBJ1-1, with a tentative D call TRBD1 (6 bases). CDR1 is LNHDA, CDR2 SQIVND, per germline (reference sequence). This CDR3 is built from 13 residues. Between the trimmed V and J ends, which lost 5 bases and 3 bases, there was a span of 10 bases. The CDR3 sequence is CASSSQGYTEAFF. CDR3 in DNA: TGTGCCAGTAGTTCACAGGGCTACACTGAAGCTTTCTTT. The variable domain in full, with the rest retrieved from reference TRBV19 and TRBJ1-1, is DGGITQSPKYLFRKEGQNVTLSCEQNLNHDAMYWYRQDPGQGLRLIYYSQIVNDFQKGDIAEGYSVSREKKESFPLTVTSAQKNPTAFYLCASSSQGYTEAFFGQGTRLTVV.

CDR3 in DNA: TGTGCCAGCCTCCGGGGCGATTACGAGCAGTACTTC. Amino acids: CASLRGDYEQYF. The chain uses TRBV11-2 and TRBJ2-7; D tentatively reads TRBD1 or TRBD2 (5 bases each). CDR1 is SGHAT and CDR2 is FQNNGV in the germline V gene. The CDR3 totals 12 residues. V dropped 8 bases and J dropped 4 bases, with 12 bases sitting between them.

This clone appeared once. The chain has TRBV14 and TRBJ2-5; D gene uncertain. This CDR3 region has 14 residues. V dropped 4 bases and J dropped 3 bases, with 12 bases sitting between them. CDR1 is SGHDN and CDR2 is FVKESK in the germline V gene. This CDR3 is CASSRVAGEETQYF. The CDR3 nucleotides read TGTGCCAGCAGCCGGGTAGCAGGCGAAGAGACCCAGTACTTC.

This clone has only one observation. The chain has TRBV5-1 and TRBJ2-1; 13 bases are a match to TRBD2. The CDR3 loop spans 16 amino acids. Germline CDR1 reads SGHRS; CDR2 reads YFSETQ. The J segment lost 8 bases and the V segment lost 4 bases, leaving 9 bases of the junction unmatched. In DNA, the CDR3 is TGCGCCAGCAGCCCCGGACTAGCGGGAGTTGCCGATGAGCAGTTCTTC. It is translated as CASSPGLAGVADEQFF.

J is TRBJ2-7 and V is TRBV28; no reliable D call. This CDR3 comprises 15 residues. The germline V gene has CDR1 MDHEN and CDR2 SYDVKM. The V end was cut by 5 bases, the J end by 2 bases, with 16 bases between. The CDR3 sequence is CASSVGRVRTYEQYF. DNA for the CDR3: TGTGCCAGCAGTGTCGGACGAGTTCGAACCTACGAGCAGTACTTC.